The 4 T cell receptor beta chains reported below all come from one sample, sequenced in a study of blood T cell repertoires in COVID-19. Data came from immunoSEQ multiplex PCR; TCRdb stores just in-frame clones and leaves some out. This table holds hundreds of thousands of clones, roughly 85% found once. Material: peripheral blood. Source of these receptors: a middle-aged woman with active or convalescent COVID-19.

The chain has TRBV25-1 and TRBJ1-3, with unresolved D. Germline CDR1 is MGHDK and CDR2 is SYGVNS. The CDR3 contains 14 residues. The V gene lost 5 bases and the J gene lost 0 bases, with 8 bases spanning the gap. CDR3 nucleotide sequence: TGTGCCAGCAGTACCCCGAGCTCTGGAAACACCATATATTTT. Protein product: CASSTPSSGNTIYF.

The CDR3 protein is CASREQGGSPLHF. The CDR3 DNA reads as TGCGCCAGCAGAGAACAGGGTGGTTCACCCCTCCACTTT. The V call is TRBV4-1, the J call TRBJ1-6; D is perhaps TRBD1 (6 bases). This CDR3 spans 13 amino acids. Trimming stripped 6 bases from V and 9 bases from J, with 12 bases between. In germline, CDR1 is MGHRA, CDR2 YSYEKL.

This chain connects TRBV30 to TRBJ1-5; D not certain. The V gene lost 3 bases and the J gene lost 5 bases, with 11 bases spanning the gap. The CDR3 covers 13 residues. Germline loops: CDR1 GTSNPN, CDR2 SVGIG (reference sequence). CDR3 sequence (DNA): TGTGCCTGGAGGGGAACGGGAGATCAGCCCCAGCATTTT. Residues: CAWRGTGDQPQHF.

The CDR3 bases are TGTGCCAGCTCACCACCAGAAACAGGGTACATTCAGTACTTC. This gives the protein CASSPPETGYIQYF. This chain links TRBV18 with TRBJ2-4, with D possibly TRBD1 on 6 matching bases. With 0 bases removed from V and 8 bases from J, the gap between germline ends came to 11 bases. This CDR3 comprises 14 residues. The germline gives CDR1 KGHSH, CDR2 LQKENI.